Sequencing of this T cell receptor beta chain was carried out in a study of blood T cells in healthy people across ages. A J-beta primer mix and a sample-barcoded 5' primer were used in a second PCR of about 7 to 12 cycles. From the 5' RACE reads, TCRdb called clonotypes with MiXCR, one entry per CDR3 protein. This sample carries fewer than 2 million distinct CDR3 sequences, roughly 43% of them seen once, and the ten largest clones take 23%. V was pared by 4 bases and J by 2 bases, with 11 bases between. Per the germline V gene, CDR1 is SQVTM and CDR2 is ANQGSEA. This CDR3 has 13 amino acids. For this clonotype: Its antigen is unidentified.

Study-level points and caveats: Age brought a roughly linear fall in TCR beta diversity measured per million T cells. Reliance upon unsorted PBMCs precluded definitive naive versus antigen-experienced comparison. A greater number of naive CD4+ cells and higher diversity distinguished long-lived donors from aged donors.

This TCR came from a human donor in good health. The gene calls are TRBV29-1 and TRBJ1-1, with D hard to call. Source material: blood. Written as DNA, the CDR3 is TGCAGCGTTGTGTGGGGAATAAACACTGAAGCTTTCTTT. It yields the protein CSVVWGINTEAFF.